In its sample, the clone carrying this T cell receptor beta chain was seen many times. Its antigen is unknown. The data stem from a study of early T cells in non-severe SARS-CoV-2 infection. Whole-study context: Unpaired chains resulted from sequencing bulk RNA of unsorted whole blood. Findings and limits, study-wide: There was a bias toward anti-spike CD8 responses in VDJdb matching, which missed private and CD4 specificities.

Individual cDNA molecules received unique molecular identifiers during library preparation. TCRdb called the 5' RACE reads again in MiXCR, with one record for every CDR3 protein. Of around 44,000 distinct CDR3 sequences listed, around 10% are singletons. The CDR3 sequence is 15 residues long. Germline V lookup: CDR1 SGHTA, CDR2 FQGTGA. V shed 2 bases and J 8 bases; nucleotides not matched to a gene: 9. The chain recombines TRBV7-3 with TRBJ2-4; TRBD1 matches at 7 bases. Specimen: whole blood. The TCR originated in an adult who was a healthcare worker with PCR-confirmed SARS-CoV-2 infection or an uninfected control (not recorded which). The CDR3 spells CASSLGVGTADIQYF. The CDR3 nucleotides are TGTGCCAGCAGCTTAGGGGTCGGGACAGCAGACATTCAGTACTTC.